This T cell receptor (beta chain) was sequenced during a study of radiation and T cells in renal cell carcinoma. The time point was: blood 4 weeks post-SBRT, at nephrectomy. As for treatment: 15 Gy SBRT to primary tumor, nephrectomy 4 weeks later. The repertoire was sequenced with immunoSEQ multiplex PCR; TCRdb's copy has only in-frame clones and lacks some. The top ten hold approximately 6.2% of the sample, which has approximately 80,000 clones, around 89% seen once. Findings of the study overall: From baseline, blood top tumor clonotypes peaked at 2 weeks post-radiation.

The sample holds one count of this clone. Its specificity is not known. Trimming left V 0 bases short and J 1 base short, with 12 bases between. This CDR3 has 16 amino acids. Per germline, CDR1 LGHNA and CDR2 YSLEER. The chain combines TRBV4-3 with TRBJ1-1; D gene unclear. The specimen was blood, collected from a patient whose treatment included radiotherapy and nephrectomy. This TCR was recovered from a woman aged 70 to 79 with renal cell carcinoma. The CDR3 reads CASSQESRIRNTEAFF. The CDR3 nucleotides are TGCGCCAGCAGCCAAGAGAGCAGGATACGGAACACTGAAGCTTTCTTT.